This T cell receptor beta chain was obtained from a study of shared clonotypes between healthy human individuals. Trimming took off 7 bases at V and 2 bases at J, with 18 bases between the two ends. The CDR3 consists of 16 residues. Germline V gene data show CDR1 as MDHEN and CDR2 as SYDVKM. Sequencing used immunoSEQ multiplex PCR; TCRdb keeps in-frame clones, though not all of them. The sample has a few million clones; approximately 94% are singletons. The sequence was collected from a man aged 18 to 29 in good health. The rearrangement links TRBV28 to TRBJ2-4; D gene unclear. The sample was naive CD4+ T cells sorted from blood. As to subset: CD45RA+ positively selected. The CDR3 sequence: CASNETPALSKNIQYF. The CDR3 nucleotides are TGTGCCAGCAACGAGACACCTGCGTTGTCCAAAAACATTCAGTACTTC.